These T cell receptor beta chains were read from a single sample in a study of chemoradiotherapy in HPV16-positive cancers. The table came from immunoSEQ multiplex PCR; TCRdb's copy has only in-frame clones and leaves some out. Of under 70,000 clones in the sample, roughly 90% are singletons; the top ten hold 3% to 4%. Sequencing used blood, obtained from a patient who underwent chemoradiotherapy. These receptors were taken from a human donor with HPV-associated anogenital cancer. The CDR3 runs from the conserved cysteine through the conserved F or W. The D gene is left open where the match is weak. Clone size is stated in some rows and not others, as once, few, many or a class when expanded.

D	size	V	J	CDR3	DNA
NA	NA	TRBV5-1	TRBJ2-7	CASSPPGVGAVNEQYF	TGCGCCAGCAGCCCACCGGGTGTAGGGGCTGTAAACGAGCAGTACTTC
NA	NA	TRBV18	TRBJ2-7	CASSQDESYEQYF	TGTGCCAGCTCACAGGACGAATCCTACGAGCAGTACTTC
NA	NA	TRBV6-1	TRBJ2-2	CASSEYQASTGELFF	TGTGCCAGCAGTGAATATCAGGCCAGCACCGGGGAGCTGTTTTTT
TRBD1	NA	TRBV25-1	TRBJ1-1	CASSALGTGSTVAEAFF	TGTGCCAGCAGTGCTCTCGGGACAGGGTCAACTGTGGCTGAAGCTTTCTTT
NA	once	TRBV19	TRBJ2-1	CASSRSGLPYNEQFF	TGTGCCAGTAGCCGGAGCGGACTTCCCTACAATGAGCAGTTCTTC
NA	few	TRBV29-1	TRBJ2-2	CSVPVFPGELFF	TGCAGCGTTCCCGTCTTCCCCGGGGAGCTGTTTTTT
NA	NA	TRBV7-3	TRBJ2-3	CASSLNFRDTQYF	TGTGCCAGCAGCTTAAATTTCCGGGATACGCAGTATTTT
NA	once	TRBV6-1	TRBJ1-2	CASSEAGRIANYGYTF	TGTGCCAGCAGTGAAGCCGGGCGGATCGCTAACTATGGCTACACCTTC
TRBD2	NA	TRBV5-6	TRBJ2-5	CASSQGTSGQETQYF	TGTGCCAGCAGCCAAGGGACTAGCGGGCAAGAGACCCAGTACTTC
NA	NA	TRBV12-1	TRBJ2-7	CASSFVSGDRKTYEQYF	TGTGCCAGCAGCTTTGTGTCAGGGGACAGAAAAACCTACGAGCAGTACTTC
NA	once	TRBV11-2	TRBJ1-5	CASSFNQPQHF	TGTGCCAGCAGCTTCAATCAGCCCCAGCATTTT
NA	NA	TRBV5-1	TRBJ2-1	CASSSDPRPSQGNEQFF	TGCGCCAGCAGCTCGGACCCTCGACCCTCACAGGGCAATGAGCAGTTCTTC
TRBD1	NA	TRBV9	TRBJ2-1	CASSASGTGGWNEQFF	TGTGCCAGCAGCGCGAGCGGGACAGGGGGCTGGAATGAGCAGTTCTTC
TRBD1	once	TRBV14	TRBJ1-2	CASSLRGLDGYTF	TGTGCCAGCAGCCTCAGGGGGTTGGATGGCTACACCTTC
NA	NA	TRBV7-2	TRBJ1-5	CASSLGNSNQPQHF	TGTGCCAGCAGCTTGGGGAATAGCAATCAGCCCCAGCATTTT
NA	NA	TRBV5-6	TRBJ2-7	CASNVLGPRTYEQYF	TGTGCCAGCAACGTCCTGGGACCGAGAACCTACGAGCAGTACTTC
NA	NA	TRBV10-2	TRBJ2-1	CASSRGAGSSYNEQFF	TGCGCCAGCTCCAGGGGGGCCGGTAGCTCCTACAATGAGCAGTTCTTC
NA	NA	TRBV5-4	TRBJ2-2	CASSQVRTGELFF	TGTGCCAGCAGCCAAGTTAGAACCGGGGAGCTGTTTTTT
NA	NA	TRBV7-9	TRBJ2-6	CASSFSAYSGANVLTF	TGTGCCAGCAGCTTTAGTGCGTACTCTGGGGCCAACGTCCTGACTTTC
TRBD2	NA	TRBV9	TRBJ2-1	CASSDSLAATNNEQFF	TGTGCCAGCAGCGACTCACTAGCGGCTACCAACAATGAGCAGTTCTTC
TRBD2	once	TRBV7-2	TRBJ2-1	CASSLMRRTSGNEQFF	TGTGCCAGCAGCTTAATGCGTAGGACTAGCGGGAATGAGCAGTTCTTC
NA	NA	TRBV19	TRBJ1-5	CASSRREEYQPQHF	TGTGCCAGTAGTAGACGGGAGGAGTATCAGCCCCAGCATTTT
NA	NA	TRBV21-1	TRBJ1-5	CASSHYRGQPQHF	TGTGCCAGCAGTCACTACAGGGGTCAGCCCCAGCATTTT
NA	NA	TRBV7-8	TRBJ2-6	CASSSRLAPSSGANVLTF	TGTGCCAGCAGCAGCCGGTTGGCCCCGAGCTCTGGGGCCAACGTCCTGACTTTC
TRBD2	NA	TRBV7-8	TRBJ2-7	CASSLSGGVGEQYF	TGTGCCAGCAGCTTGAGCGGGGGAGTCGGGGAGCAGTACTTC
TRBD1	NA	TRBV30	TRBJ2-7	CAWGTGGSYEQYF	TGTGCCTGGGGGACAGGGGGTTCCTACGAGCAGTACTTC
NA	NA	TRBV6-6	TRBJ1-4	CASLIPGLWGEKLFF	TGTGCCAGCCTCATACCCGGTCTCTGGGGTGAAAAACTGTTTTTT
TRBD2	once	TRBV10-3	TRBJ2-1	CAITTPGLPLNEQFF	TGTGCCATCACTACTCCGGGACTACCCCTCAATGAGCAGTTCTTC
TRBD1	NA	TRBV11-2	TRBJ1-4	CASSPGTGRNEKLFF	TGTGCCAGCAGCCCCGGGACAGGGAGAAATGAAAAACTGTTTTTT
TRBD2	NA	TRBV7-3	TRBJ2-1	CASSLTSVSYNEQFF	TGTGCCAGCAGCCTTACTAGCGTCTCCTACAATGAGCAGTTCTTC
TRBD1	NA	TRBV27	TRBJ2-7	CASSFGTGFFYEQYF	TGTGCCAGCAGTTTCGGGACAGGGTTTTTTTACGAGCAGTACTTC
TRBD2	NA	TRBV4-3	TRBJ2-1	CASSLTSGPLDEQFF	TGCGCCAGCAGCCTCACTAGCGGGCCTTTGGATGAGCAGTTCTTC
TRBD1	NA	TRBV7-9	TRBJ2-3	CASSSGTGRTDTQYF	TGTGCCAGCAGCTCGGGGACAGGGCGCACAGATACGCAGTATTTT
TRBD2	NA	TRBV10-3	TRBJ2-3	CAIRVAGALDTQYF	TGTGCCATCAGAGTAGCGGGGGCCCTGGATACGCAGTATTTT
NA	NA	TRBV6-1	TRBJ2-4	CASREGPAKNIQYF	TGTGCCAGCAGGGAGGGACCAGCCAAAAACATTCAGTACTTC
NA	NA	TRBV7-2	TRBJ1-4	CASSLEASATNEKLFF	TGTGCCAGCAGCTTAGAAGCGTCTGCAACTAATGAAAAACTGTTTTTT
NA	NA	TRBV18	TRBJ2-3	CASATGDTQYF	TGTGCCAGCGCCACCGGGGATACGCAGTATTTT
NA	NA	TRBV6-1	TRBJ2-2	CASSETWNTGELFF	TGTGCCAGCAGTGAAACGTGGAACACCGGGGAGCTGTTTTTT
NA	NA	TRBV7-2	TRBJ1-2	CASSLVVAGAGYTF	TGTGCCAGCAGCTTAGTTGTCGCAGGGGCGGGCTACACCTTC
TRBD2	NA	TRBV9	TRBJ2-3	CASSVGDGEGSRSDTQYF	TGTGCCAGCAGCGTAGGGGACGGGGAGGGTAGCCGTTCTGATACGCAGTATTTT
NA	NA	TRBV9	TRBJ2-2	CASSVGSLGTGELFF	TGTGCCAGCAGCGTAGGGTCGTTGGGGACCGGGGAGCTGTTTTTT
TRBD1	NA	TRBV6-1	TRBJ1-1	CASRQAGGEPAFF	TGTGCCAGCAGACAAGCAGGGGGCGAGCCAGCTTTCTTT
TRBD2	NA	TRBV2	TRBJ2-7	CASSFSGTTYEQYF	TGTGCCAGCAGTTTTAGCGGGACAACCTACGAGCAGTACTTC
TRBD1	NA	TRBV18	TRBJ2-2	CASSATGGNTGELFF	TGTGCCAGCTCAGCGACAGGGGGTAACACCGGGGAGCTGTTTTTT
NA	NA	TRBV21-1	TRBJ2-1	CASSKHQGSSYNEQFF	TGTGCCAGCAGCAAACATCAGGGCAGCTCCTACAATGAGCAGTTCTTC
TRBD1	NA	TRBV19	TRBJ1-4	CASNPDRAGEKLFF	TGTGCCAGTAACCCGGACAGGGCGGGAGAAAAACTGTTTTTT
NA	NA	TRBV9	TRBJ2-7	CASSVGQSYEQYF	TGTGCCAGCAGCGTAGGGCAGTCCTACGAGCAGTACTTC
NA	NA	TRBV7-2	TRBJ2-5	CASSLVAETQYF	TGTGCCAGCAGCTTAGTGGCGGAGACCCAGTACTTC
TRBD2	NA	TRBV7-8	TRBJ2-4	CASSLAGRKAKNIQYF	TGTGCCAGCAGCTTGGCCGGGAGGAAGGCCAAAAACATTCAGTACTTC
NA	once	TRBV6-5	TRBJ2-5	CASSYPSETQYF	TGTGCCAGCAGTTACCCCTCAGAGACCCAGTACTTC
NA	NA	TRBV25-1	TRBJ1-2	CASSETNYGYTF	TGTGCCAGCAGTGAAACCAACTATGGCTACACCTTC
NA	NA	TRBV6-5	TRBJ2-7	CASSYSREGYEQYF	TGTGCCAGCAGTTACTCGCGAGAGGGCTACGAGCAGTACTTC
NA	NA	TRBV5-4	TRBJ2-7	CASTPRGDSLSYEQYF	TGTGCCAGCACCCCTCGGGGGGACAGCCTCTCCTACGAGCAGTACTTC
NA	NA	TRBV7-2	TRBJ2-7	CASSHGFSYEQYF	TGTGCCAGCAGCCACGGGTTCTCCTACGAGCAGTACTTC
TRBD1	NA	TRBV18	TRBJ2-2	CASSPGSGTGSTGELFF	TGTGCCAGCTCACCGGGCTCCGGGACAGGGAGTACCGGGGAGCTGTTTTTT
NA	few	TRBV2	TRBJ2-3	CASRSGVTDTQYF	TGTGCCAGCAGGTCGGGAGTAACAGATACGCAGTATTTT
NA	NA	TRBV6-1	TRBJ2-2	CASRGAFNTGELFF	TGTGCCAGCAGGGGCGCCTTTAACACCGGGGAGCTGTTTTTT
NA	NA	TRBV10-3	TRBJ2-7	CATAEAAAESYEQYF	TGTGCCACCGCAGAGGCCGCAGCGGAATCCTACGAGCAGTACTTC